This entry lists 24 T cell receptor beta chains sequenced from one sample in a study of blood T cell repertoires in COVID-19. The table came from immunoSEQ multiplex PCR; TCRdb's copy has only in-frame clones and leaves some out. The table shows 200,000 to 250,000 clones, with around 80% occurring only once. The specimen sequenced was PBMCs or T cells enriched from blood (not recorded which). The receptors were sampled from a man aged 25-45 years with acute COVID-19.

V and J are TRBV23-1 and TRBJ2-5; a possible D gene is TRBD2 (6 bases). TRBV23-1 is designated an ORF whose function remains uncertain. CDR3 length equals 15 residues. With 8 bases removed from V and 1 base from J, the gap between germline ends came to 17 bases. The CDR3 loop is CASHWRGAFQETQYF. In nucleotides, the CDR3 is TGCGCCAGCCACTGGCGGGGCGCCTTCCAAGAGACCCAGTACTTC.

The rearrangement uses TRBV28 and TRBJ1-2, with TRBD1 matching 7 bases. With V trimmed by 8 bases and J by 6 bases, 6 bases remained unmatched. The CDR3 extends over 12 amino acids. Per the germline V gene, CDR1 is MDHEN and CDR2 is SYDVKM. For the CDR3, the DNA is TGTGCCAGCCGACAGGGCAACCATGGCTACACCTTC. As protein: CASRQGNHGYTF.

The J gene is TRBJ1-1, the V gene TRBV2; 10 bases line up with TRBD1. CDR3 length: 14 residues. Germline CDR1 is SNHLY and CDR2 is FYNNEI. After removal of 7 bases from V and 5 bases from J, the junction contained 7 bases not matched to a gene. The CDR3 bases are TGTGCCAGCACCGAAGGGGGACAGGGGACTGAAGCTTTCTTT. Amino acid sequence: CASTEGGQGTEAFF.

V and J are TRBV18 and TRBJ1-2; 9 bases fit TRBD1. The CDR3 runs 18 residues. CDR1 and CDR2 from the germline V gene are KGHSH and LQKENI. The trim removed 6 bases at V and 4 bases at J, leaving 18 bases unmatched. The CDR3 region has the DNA TGTGCCAGCTCTACCGGCACCACAGGGGGCAGGCTCGGCTATGGCTACACCTTC. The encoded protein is CASSTGTTGGRLGYGYTF.

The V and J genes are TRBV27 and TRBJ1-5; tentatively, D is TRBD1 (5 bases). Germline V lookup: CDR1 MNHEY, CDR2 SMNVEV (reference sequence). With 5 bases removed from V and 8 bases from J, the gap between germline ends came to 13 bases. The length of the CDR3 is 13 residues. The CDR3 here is CASSGNRLEPQHF. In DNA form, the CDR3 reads TGTGCCAGCAGTGGGAACAGGCTGGAGCCCCAGCATTTT.

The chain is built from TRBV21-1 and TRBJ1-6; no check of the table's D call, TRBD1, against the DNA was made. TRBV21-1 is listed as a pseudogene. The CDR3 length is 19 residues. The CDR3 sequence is CASSNPGQGTCSYNSPLHF. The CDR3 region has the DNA TGTGCCAGCAGCAATCCGGGACAGGGGACTTGCTCCTATAATTCACCCCTCCACTTT.

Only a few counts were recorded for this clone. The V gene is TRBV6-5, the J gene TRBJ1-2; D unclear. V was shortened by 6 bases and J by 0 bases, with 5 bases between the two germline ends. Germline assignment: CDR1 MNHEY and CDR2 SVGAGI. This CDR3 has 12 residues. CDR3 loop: CASRQPNYGYTF. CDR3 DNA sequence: TGTGCCAGCAGACAGCCTAACTATGGCTACACCTTC.

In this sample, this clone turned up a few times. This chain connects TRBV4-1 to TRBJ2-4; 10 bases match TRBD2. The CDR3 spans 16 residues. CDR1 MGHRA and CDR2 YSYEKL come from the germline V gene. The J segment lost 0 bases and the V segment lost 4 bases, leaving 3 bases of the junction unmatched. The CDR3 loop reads CASSPSGGLAKNIQYF. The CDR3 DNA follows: TGCGCCAGCAGCCCTAGCGGGGGATTAGCCAAAAACATTCAGTACTTC.

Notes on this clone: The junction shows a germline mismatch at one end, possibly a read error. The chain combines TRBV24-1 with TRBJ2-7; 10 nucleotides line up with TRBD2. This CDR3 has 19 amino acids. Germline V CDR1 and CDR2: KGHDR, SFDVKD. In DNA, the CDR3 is TGTGCCACCAGTGAGCCGGGACAAATACTAGCGGGGCCTCCCTACGGGCAGTACTTC. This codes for CATSEPGQILAGPPYGQYF.

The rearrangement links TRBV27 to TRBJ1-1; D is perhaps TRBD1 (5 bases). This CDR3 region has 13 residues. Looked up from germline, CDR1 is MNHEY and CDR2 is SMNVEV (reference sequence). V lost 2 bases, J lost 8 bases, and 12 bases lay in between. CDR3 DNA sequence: TGTGCCAGCAGTTTAAACCAGGGTGACGAAGCTTTCTTT. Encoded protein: CASSLNQGDEAFF.

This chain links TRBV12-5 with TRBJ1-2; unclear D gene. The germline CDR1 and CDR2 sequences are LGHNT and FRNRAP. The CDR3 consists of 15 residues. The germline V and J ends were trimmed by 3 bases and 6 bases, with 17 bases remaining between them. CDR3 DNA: TGTGCTAGTGGTTTTCCCCACTCGGAGTTTAATGGCTACACCTTC. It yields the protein CASGFPHSEFNGYTF. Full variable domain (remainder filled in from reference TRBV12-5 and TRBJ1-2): DARVTQTPRHKVTEMGQEVTMRCQPILGHNTVFWYRQTMMQGLELLAYFRNRAPLDDSGMPKDRFSAEMPDATLATLKIQPSEPRDSAVYFCASGFPHSEFNGYTFGSGTRLTVV.

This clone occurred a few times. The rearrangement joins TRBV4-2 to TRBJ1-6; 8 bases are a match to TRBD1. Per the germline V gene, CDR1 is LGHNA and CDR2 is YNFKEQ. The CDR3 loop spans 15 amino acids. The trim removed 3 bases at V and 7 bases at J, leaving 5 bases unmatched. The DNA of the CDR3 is TGTGCCAGCAGCCAGGCCGGGACAGGCAATTCACCCCTCCACTTT. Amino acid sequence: CASSQAGTGNSPLHF.

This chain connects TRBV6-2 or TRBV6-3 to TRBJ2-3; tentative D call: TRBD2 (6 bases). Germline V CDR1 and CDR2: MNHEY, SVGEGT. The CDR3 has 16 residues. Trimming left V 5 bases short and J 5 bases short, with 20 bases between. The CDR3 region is CASSHTTGLSRDTQYF. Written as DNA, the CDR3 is TGTGCCAGCAGTCACACTACGGGACTGAGTCGAGATACGCAGTATTTT.

The CDR3, as DNA: TGCGCCAGCAGCTTGATCCCCGGGAAAAATGGCTACACCTTC. Translated, it gives CASSLIPGKNGYTF. J is TRBJ1-2 and V is TRBV5-1; unclear D gene. The germline V gene has CDR1 SGHRS and CDR2 YFSETQ. The CDR3 extends over 14 amino acids. Trimming pared 1 base from V and 6 bases from J, leaving 13 bases between.

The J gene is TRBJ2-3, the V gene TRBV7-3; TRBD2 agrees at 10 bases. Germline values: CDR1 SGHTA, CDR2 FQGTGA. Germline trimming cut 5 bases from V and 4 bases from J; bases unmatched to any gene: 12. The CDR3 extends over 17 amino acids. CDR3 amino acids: CASSPTGASGGADTQYF. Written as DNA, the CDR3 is TGTGCCAGCAGCCCCACCGGCGCTAGCGGGGGCGCAGATACGCAGTATTTT.

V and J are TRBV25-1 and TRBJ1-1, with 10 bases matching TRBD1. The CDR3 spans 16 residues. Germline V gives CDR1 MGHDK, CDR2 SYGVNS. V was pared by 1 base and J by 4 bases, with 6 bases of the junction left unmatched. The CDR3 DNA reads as TGTGCCAGCAGTGAATTCGGAGGGACAGGGGCCACTGAAGCTTTCTTT. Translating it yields CASSEFGGTGATEAFF.

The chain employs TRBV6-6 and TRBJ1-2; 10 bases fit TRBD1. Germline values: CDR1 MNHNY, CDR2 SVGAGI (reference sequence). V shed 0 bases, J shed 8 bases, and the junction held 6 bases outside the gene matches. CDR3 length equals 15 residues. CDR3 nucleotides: TGTGCCAGCAGTTACTCGAGACAGGGGGCGCAAGGCTACACCTTC. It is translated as CASSYSRQGAQGYTF.

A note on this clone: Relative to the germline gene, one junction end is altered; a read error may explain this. The CDR3 DNA follows: TGTGCCACCAGTGGGGGCACTAGCGTACACTTC. Protein sequence: CATSGGTSVHF. The rearrangement links TRBV24-1 to TRBJ2-5; 7 bases match TRBD2. The CDR3 sequence is 11 residues long. Germline V gives CDR1 KGHDR, CDR2 SFDVKD.

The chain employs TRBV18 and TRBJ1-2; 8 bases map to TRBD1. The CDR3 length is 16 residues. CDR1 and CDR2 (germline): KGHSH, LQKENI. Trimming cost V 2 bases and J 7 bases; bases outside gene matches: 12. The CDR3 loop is CASSPRDRIILRGYTF. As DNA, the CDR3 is TGTGCCAGCTCACCAAGGGACAGGATCATACTCCGTGGCTACACCTTC.

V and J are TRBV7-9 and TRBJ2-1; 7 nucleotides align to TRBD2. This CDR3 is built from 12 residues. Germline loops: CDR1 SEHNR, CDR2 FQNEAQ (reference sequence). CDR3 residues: CASSGVYNEQFF. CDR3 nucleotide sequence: TGTGCATCCAGCGGGGTGTACAATGAGCAGTTCTTC.

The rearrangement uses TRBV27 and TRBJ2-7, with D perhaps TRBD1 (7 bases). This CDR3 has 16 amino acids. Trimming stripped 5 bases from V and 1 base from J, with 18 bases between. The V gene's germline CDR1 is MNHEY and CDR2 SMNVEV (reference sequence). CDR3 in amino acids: CASSDRRGLGSYEQYF. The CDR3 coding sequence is TGTGCCAGCAGTGACCGGAGGGGGCTGGGGTCCTACGAGCAGTACTTC.

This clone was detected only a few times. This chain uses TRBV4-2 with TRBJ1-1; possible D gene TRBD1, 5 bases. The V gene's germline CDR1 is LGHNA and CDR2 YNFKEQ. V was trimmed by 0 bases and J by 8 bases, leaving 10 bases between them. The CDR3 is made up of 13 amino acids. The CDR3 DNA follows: TGTGCCAGCAGCCAAGATCAGGGTAGAGAAGCTTTCTTT. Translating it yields CASSQDQGREAFF.

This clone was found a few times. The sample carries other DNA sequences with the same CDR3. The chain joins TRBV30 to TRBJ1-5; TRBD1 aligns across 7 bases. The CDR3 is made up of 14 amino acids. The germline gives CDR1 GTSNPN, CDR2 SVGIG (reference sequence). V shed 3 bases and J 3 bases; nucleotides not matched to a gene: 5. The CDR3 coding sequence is TGTGCCTGGAGGGGGGGACAGCCCAATCAGCCCCAGCATTTT. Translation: CAWRGGQPNQPQHF.

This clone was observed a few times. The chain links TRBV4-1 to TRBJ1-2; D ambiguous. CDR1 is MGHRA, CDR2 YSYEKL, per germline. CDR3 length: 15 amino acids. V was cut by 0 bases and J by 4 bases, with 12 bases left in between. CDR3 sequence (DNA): TGCGCCAGCAGCCAAGATGGAACAGCCCCCTATGGCTACACCTTC. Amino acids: CASSQDGTAPYGYTF.